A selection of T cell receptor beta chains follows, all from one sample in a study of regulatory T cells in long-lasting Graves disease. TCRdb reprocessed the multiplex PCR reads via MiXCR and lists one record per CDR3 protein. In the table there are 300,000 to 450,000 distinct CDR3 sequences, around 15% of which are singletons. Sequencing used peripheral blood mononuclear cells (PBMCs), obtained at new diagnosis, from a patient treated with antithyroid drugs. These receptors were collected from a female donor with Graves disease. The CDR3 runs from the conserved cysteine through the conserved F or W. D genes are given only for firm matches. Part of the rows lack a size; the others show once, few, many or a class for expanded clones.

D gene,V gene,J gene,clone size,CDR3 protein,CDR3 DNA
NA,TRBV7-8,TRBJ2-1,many,CASSRERVGTKNEQFF,TGTGCCAGCAGCCGGGAGCGGGTTGGGACAAAAAATGAGCAGTTCTTC
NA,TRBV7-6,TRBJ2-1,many,CASSLVVYGADSYNEQFF,TGTGCCAGCAGCTTAGTAGTCTATGGCGCAGACTCCTACAATGAGCAGTTCTTC
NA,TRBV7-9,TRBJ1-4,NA,CASSFGVTVNEKLFF,TGTGCCAGCAGCTTTGGTGTGACAGTTAATGAAAAACTGTTTTTT
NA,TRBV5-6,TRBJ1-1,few,CASSRRGRRTEAFF,TGTGCCAGCAGCCGCCGCGGGCGCCGGACTGAAGCTTTCTTT
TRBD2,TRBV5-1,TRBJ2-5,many,CASSLGTSGQGGETQYF,TGCGCCAGCAGCCTAGGGACTAGCGGCCAAGGGGGAGAGACCCAGTACTTC
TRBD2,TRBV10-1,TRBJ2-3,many,CASSGTSGRNTQYF,TGCGCCAGCAGTGGTACTAGCGGGAGAAATACGCAGTATTTT
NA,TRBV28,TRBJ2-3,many,CASSLGPGSRATDTQYF,TGTGCCAGCAGTTTAGGTCCCGGCAGCAGAGCGACAGATACGCAGTATTTT
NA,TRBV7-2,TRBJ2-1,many,CASSYRGSYNEQFF,TGTGCCAGCAGCTACCGGGGATCCTACAATGAGCAGTTCTTC
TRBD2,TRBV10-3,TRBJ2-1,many,CAISESLAGDEQFF,TGTGCCATCAGTGAGTCTTTAGCGGGCGATGAGCAGTTCTTC
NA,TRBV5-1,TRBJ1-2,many,CASSQRGSSNYGYTF,TGCGCCAGCAGCCAGAGGGGGTCATCTAACTATGGCTACACCTTC
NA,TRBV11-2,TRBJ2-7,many,CASSLLVLGLHEQYF,TGTGCCAGCAGCTTATTGGTCCTTGGTCTCCACGAGCAGTACTTC
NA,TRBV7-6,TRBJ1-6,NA,CASSPITGSSPLHF,TGTGCCAGCAGCCCGATAACAGGTTCTTCACCCCTCCACTTT
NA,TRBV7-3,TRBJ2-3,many,CASSLEGRKDTQYF,TGTGCCAGCAGCCTGGAGGGCCGTAAGGATACGCAGTATTTT
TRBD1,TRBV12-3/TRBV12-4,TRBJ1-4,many,CASRQGDSTNEKLFF,TGTGCCAGCAGACAGGGGGATTCAACTAATGAAAAACTGTTTTTT
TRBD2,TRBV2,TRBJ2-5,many,CASSGLAGVHPSTQYF,TGTGCCAGCAGTGGACTAGCGGGGGTTCACCCCTCGACCCAGTACTTC
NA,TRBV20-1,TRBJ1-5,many,CSARVPYSNQPQHF,TGCAGTGCTAGAGTCCCGTATAGCAATCAGCCCCAGCATTTT
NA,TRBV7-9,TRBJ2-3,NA,CASSLGWSGQDTQYF,TGTGCCAGCAGCTTAGGCTGGTCGGGCCAAGATACGCAGTATTTT
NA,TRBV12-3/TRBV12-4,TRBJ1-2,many,CASRPPQAPDGYTF,TGTGCCAGCAGACCCCCACAGGCTCCTGATGGCTACACCTTC
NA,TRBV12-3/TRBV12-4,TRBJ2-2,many,CASNQIGANTGELFF,TGTGCCAGCAACCAGATCGGAGCGAACACCGGGGAGCTGTTTTTT
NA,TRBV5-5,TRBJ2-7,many,CASSWLGQPNYF,TGTGCCAGCAGCTGGCTAGGGCAGCCGAATTACTTC
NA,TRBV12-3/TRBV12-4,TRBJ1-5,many,CASSFTGGNQPQHF,TGTGCCAGCAGCTTTACAGGCGGCAATCAGCCCCAGCATTTT
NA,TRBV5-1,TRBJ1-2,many,CASSLAGGDGYTF,TGCGCCAGCAGCTTGGCTGGCGGGGATGGCTACACCTTC
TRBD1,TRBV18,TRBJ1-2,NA,CASSPVPGTGKNGYTF,TGTGCCAGCTCACCCGTACCCGGGACAGGGAAGAATGGCTACACCTTC
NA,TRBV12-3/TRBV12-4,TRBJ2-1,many,CASSFVRLYNEQFF,TGTGCCAGCAGTTTTGTACGGTTATACAATGAGCAGTTCTTC
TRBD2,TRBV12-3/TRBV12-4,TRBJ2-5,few,CASSLPSGGAGETQYF,TGTGCCAGCAGCCTACCTAGCGGGGGGGCCGGGGAGACCCAGTACTTC
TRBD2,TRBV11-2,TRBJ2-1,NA,CASSWTSGDNNEQFF,TGTGCCAGCAGCTGGACTAGCGGGGACAACAATGAGCAGTTCTTC
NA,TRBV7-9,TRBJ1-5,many,CATHRGGISPESPNSNQPQHF,TGTGCCACCCACCGGGGGGGGATTTCTCCGGAGAGCCCGAATAGCAATCAGCCCCAGCATTTT
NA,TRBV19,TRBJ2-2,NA,CASSIGSVGTGELFF,TGTGCCAGTAGTATTGGGTCCGTGGGCACCGGGGAGCTGTTTTTT
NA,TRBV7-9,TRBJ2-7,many,CASSLVGYSSYEQYF,TGTGCCAGCAGCTTAGTAGGCTACAGTTCCTACGAGCAGTACTTC
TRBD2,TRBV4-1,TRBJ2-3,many,CASSPDSGRPDTQYF,TGCGCCAGCAGCCCCGATAGCGGGAGACCAGATACGCAGTATTTT
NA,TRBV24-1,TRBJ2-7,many,CATRGGGPLYEQYF,TGTGCCACCCGAGGGGGAGGACCTCTCTACGAGCAGTACTTC
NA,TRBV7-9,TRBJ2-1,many,CASSRIQGSLVEQFF,TGTGCCAGCAGCAGAATACAGGGTTCGTTGGTTGAGCAGTTCTTC
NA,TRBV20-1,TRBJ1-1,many,CSAKGIGHTEAFF,TGCAGTGCTAAGGGGATCGGGCACACTGAAGCTTTCTTT
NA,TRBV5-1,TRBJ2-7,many,CASSLTTQGNEQYF,TGCGCCAGCAGCTTGACCACCCAGGGGAACGAGCAGTACTTC